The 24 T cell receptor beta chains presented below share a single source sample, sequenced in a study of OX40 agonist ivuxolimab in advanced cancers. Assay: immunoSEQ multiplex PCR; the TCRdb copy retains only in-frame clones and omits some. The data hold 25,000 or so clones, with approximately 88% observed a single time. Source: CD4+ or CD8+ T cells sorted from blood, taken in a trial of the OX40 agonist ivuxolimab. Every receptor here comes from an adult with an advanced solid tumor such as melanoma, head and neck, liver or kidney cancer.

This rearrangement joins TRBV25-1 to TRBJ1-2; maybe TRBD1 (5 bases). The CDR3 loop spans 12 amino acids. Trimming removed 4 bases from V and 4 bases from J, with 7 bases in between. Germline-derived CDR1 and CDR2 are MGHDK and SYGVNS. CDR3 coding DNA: TGTGCCAGCAGTGTTGACAGCTATGGCTACACCTTC. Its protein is CASSVDSYGYTF.

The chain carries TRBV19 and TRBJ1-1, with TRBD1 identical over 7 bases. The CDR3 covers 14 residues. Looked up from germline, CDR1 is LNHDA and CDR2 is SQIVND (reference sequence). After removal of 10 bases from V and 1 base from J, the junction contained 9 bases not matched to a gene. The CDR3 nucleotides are TGTGCCATCAGGGGGGTGGGGAGGAACACTGAAGCTTTCTTT. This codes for CAIRGVGRNTEAFF. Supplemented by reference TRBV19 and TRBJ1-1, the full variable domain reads DGGITQSPKYLFRKEGQNVTLSCEQNLNHDAMYWYRQDPGQGLRLIYYSQIVNDFQKGDIAEGYSVSREKKESFPLTVTSAQKNPTAFYLCAIRGVGRNTEAFFGQGTRLTVV.

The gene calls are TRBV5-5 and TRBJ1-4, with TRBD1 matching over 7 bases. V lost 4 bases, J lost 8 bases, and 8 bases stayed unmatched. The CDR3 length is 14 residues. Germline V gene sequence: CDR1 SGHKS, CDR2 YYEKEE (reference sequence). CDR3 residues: CASSPTGLEEKLFF. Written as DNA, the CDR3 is TGTGCCAGCAGCCCGACAGGGTTAGAGGAAAAACTGTTTTTT.

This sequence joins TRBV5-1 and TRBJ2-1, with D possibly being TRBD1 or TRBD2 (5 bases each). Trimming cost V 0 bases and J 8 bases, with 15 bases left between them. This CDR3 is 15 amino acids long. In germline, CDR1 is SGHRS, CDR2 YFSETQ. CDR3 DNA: TGCGCCAGCAGCTTGGGGGACCCCCTTGACGATGAGCAGTTCTTC. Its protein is CASSLGDPLDDEQFF.

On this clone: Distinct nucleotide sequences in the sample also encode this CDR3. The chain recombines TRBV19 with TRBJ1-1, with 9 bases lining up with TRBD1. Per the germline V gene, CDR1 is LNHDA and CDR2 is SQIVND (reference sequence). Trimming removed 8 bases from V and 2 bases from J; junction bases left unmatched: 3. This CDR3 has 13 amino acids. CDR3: CASSDRGNTEAFF. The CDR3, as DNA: TGTGCCAGTTCGGACAGGGGTAACACTGAAGCTTTCTTT.

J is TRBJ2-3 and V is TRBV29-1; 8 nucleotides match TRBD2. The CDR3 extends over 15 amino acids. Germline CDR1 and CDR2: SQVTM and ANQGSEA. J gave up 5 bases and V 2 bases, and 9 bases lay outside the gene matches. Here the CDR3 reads CSVEPTSDLEDTQYF. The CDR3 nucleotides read TGCAGCGTTGAACCGACTAGCGACCTTGAAGATACGCAGTATTTT.

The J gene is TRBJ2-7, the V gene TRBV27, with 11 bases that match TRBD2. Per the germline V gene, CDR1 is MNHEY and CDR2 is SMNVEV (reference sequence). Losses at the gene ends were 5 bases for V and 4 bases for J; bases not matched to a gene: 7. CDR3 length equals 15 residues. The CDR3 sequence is CASSPQVAGGYEQYF. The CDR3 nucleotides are TGTGCCAGCAGTCCCCAGGTAGCGGGAGGGTACGAGCAGTACTTC.

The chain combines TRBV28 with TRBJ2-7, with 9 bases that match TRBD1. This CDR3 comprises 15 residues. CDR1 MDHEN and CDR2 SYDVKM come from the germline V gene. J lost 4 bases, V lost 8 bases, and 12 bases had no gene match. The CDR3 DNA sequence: TGTGCCAGCTCTCTCCCCGGGACAGGGAATTACGAGCAGTACTTC. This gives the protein CASSLPGTGNYEQYF.

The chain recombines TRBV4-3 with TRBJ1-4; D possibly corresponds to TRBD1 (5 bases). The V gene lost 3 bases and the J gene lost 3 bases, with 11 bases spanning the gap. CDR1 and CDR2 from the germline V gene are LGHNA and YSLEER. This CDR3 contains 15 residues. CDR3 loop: CASSHRMTANEKLFF. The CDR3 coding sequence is TGCGCCAGCAGCCACCGAATGACAGCTAATGAAAAACTGTTTTTT.

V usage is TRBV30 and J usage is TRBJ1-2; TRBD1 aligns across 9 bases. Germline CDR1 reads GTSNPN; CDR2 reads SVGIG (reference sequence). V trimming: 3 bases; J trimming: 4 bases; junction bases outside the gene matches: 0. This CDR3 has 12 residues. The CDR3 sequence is CAWRDRGYGYTF. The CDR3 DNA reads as TGTGCCTGGAGGGACAGGGGCTATGGCTACACCTTC.

The CDR3 region has the DNA TGCAGCGTTGAAGATTCCGGGGCTGAGCAGTTCTTC. Protein product: CSVEDSGAEQFF. This chain joins TRBV29-1 and TRBJ2-1, with D possibly called TRBD1 or TRBD2 (5 bases each). This CDR3 has 12 amino acids. Germline V CDR1 and CDR2: SQVTM, ANQGSEA. V lost 0 bases and J 9 bases, leaving 9 bases between the germline ends.

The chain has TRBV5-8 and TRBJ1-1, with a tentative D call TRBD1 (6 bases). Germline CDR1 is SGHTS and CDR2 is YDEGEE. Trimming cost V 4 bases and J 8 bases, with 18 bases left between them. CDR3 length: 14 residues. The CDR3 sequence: CASSPWTDQREAFF. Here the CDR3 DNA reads TGTGCCAGCAGCCCATGGACAGACCAACGGGAAGCTTTCTTT.

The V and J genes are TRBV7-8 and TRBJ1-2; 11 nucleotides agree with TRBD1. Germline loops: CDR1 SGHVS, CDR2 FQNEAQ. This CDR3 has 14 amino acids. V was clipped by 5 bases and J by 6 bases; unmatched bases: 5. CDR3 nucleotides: TGTGCCAGCAGCCCCAGGACAGGGGGCAATGGCTACACCTTC. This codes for CASSPRTGGNGYTF. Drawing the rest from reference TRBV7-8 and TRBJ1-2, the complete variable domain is GAGVSQSPRYKVAKRGQDVALRCDPISGHVSLFWYQQALGQGPEFLTYFQNEAQLDKSGLPSDRFFAERPEGSVSTLKIQRTQQEDSAVYLCASSPRTGGNGYTFGSGTRLTVV.

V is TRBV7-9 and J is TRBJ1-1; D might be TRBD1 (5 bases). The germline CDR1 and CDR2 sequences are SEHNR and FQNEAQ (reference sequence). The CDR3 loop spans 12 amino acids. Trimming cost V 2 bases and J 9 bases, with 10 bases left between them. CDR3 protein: CASSLPQGKAFF. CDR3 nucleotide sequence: TGTGCCAGCAGCTTACCTCAGGGTAAAGCTTTCTTT.

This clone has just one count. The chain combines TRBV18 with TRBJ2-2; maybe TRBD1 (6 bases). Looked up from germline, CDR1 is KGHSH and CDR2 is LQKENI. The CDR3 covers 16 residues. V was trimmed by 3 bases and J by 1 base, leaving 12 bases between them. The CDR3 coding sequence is TGTGCCAGCTCACCTGGACAGTCATTGAACACCGGGGAGCTGTTTTTT. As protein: CASSPGQSLNTGELFF.

CDR3 loop: CASRRQGPEGSYEQYF. The CDR3 nucleotides are TGTGCCAGCAGGCGACAGGGACCGGAGGGGTCCTACGAGCAGTACTTC. This chain links TRBV27 with TRBJ2-7; D might be TRBD1 (7 bases). The CDR3 loop spans 16 amino acids. V was pared by 6 bases and J by 1 base, with 19 bases between. CDR1 and CDR2 (germline): MNHEY, SMNVEV (reference sequence).

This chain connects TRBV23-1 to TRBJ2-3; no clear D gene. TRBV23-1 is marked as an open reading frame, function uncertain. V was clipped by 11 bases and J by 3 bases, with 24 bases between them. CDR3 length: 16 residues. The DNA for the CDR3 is TGCGCCGGCGACCACCCCTCGGCAGATCTAACAGATACGCAGTATTTT. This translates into CAGDHPSADLTDTQYF.

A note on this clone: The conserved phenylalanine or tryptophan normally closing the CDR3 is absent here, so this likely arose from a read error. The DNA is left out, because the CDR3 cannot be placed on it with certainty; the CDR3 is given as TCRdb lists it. The CDR3 reads CATYGNSRG. The chain employs TRBV5-4 and TRBJ1-1. The CDR3 length is 9 residues, termini included. CDR1 is SGHNT, CDR2 YYREEE, per germline (reference sequence).

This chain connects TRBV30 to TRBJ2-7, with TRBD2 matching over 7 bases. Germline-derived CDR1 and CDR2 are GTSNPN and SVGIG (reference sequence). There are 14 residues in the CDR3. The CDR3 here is CATGGAGATYEQYF. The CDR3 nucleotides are TGTGCTACCGGCGGGGCGGGAGCCACCTACGAGCAGTACTTC.

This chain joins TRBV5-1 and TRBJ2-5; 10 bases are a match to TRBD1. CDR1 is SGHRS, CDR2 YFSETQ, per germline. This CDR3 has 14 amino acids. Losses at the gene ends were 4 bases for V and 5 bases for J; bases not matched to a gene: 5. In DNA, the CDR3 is TGCGCCAGCAGCCCGGACAGGGGGGGGGAGACCCAGTACTTC. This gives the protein CASSPDRGGETQYF.

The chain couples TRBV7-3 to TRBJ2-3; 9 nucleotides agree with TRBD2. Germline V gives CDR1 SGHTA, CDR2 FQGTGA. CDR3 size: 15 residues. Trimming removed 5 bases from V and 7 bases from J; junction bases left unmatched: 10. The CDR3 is CASSVAGASSHTQYF. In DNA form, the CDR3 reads TGTGCCAGCAGCGTAGCGGGAGCAAGTTCACATACGCAGTATTTT.

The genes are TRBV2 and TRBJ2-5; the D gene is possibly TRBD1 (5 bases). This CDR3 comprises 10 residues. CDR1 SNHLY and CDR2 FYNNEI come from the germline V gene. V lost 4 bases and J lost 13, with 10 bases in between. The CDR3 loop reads CASSGQSPYF. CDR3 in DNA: TGTGCCAGCAGTGGACAGTCGCCGTACTTC.

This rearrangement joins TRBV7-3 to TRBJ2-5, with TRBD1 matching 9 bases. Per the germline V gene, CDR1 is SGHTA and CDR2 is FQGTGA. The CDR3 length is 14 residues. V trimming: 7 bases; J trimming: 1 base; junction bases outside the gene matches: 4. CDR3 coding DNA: TGTGCCAGCAACGGACAGGGGACCCAAGAGACCCAGTACTTC. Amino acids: CASNGQGTQETQYF. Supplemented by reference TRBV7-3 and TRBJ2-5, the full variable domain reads GAGVSQTPSNKVTEKGKYVELRCDPISGHTALYWYRQSLGQGPEFLIYFQGTGAADDSGLPNDRFFAVRPEGSVSTLKIQRTERGDSAVYLCASNGQGTQETQYFGPGTRLLVL.

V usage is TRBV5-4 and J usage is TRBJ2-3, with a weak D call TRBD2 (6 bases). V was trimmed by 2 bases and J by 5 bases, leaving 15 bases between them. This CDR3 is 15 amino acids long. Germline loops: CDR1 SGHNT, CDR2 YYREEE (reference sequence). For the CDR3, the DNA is TGTGCCAGCAGCTTTGACGGGAGTCGGGGAGATACGCAGTATTTT. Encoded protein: CASSFDGSRGDTQYF.